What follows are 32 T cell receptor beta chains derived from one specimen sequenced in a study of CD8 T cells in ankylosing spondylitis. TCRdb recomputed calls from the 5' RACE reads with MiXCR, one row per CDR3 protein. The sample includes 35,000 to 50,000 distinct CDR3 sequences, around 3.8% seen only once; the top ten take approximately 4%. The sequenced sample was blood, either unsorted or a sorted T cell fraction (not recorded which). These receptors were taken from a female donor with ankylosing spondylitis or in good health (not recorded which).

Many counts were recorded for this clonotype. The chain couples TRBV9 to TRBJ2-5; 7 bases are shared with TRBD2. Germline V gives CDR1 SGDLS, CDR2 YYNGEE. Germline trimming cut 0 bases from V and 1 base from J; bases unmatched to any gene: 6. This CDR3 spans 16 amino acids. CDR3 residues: CASSVGVASGQETQYF. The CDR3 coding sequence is TGTGCCAGCAGCGTAGGTGTGGCTAGCGGCCAAGAGACCCAGTACTTC.

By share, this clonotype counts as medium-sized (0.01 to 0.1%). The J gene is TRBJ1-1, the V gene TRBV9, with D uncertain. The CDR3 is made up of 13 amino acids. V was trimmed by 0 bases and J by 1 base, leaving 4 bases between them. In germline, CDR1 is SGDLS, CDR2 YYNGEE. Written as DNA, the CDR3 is TGTGCCAGCAGCGTAGTGAGGAACACTGAAGCTTTCTTT. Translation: CASSVVRNTEAFF.

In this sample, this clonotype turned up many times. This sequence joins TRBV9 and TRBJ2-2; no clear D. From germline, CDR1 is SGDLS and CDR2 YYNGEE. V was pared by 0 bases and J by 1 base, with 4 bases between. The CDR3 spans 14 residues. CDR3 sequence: CASSVGWNTGELFF. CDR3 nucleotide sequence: TGTGCCAGCAGCGTAGGCTGGAACACCGGGGAGCTGTTTTTT.

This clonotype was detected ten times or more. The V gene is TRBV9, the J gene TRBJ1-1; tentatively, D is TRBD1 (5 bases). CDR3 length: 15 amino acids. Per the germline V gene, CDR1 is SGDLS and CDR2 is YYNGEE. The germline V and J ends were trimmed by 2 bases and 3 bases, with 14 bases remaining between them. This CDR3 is CASSVLPGGDTEAFF. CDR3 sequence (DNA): TGTGCCAGCAGCGTCCTCCCCGGGGGAGACACTGAAGCTTTCTTT.

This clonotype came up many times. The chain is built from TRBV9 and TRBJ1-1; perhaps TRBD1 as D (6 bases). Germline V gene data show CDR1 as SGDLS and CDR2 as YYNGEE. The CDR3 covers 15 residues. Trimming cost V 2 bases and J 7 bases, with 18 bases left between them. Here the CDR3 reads CASSVSAGQTYEAFF. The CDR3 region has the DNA TGTGCCAGCAGCGTTTCCGCCGGACAGACATATGAAGCTTTCTTT.

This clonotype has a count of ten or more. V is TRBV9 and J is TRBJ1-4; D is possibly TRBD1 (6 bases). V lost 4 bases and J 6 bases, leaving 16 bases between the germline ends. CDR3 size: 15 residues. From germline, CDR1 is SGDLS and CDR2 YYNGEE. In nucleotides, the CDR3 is TGTGCCAGCAGCTTATTTGGGGGCGAAGATGAAAAACTGTTTTTT. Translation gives CASSLFGGEDEKLFF.

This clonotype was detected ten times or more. The CDR3 bases are TGTGCCAGCAGCTCGGGGGGGGGAACCGGGGAGCTGTTTTTT. It is translated as CASSSGGGTGELFF. The chain has TRBV9 and TRBJ2-2, with 8 positions matching TRBD2. CDR3 length equals 14 residues. CDR1 SGDLS and CDR2 YYNGEE come from the germline V gene. V dropped 4 bases and J dropped 5; count of bases not matched to a gene: 4.

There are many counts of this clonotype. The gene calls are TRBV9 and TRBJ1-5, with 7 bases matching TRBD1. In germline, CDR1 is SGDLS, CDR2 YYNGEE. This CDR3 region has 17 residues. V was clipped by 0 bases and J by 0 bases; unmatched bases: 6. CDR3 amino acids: CASSVGQGTYSNQPQHF. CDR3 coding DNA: TGTGCCAGCAGCGTAGGACAGGGAACTTATAGCAATCAGCCCCAGCATTTT.

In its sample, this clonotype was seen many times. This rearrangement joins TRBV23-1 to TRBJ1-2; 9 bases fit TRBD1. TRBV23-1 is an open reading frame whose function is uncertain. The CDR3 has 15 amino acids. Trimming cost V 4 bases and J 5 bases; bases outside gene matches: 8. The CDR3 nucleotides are TGCGCCAGCAGTCCCGGGACAGGGATTCGGTATGGCTACACCTTC. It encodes CASSPGTGIRYGYTF.

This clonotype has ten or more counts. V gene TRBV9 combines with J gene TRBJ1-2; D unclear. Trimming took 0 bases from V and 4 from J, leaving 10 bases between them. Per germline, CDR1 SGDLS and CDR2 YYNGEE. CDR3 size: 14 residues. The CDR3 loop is CASSVEGSIYGYTF. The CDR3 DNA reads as TGTGCCAGCAGCGTAGAAGGGAGTATCTATGGCTACACCTTC.

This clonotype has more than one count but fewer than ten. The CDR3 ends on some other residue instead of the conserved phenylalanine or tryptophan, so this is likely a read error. CDR3 sequence reads: CASSETGTVSDTQYS. Written as DNA, the CDR3 is TGTGCCAGCAGCGAAACCGGGACTGTAAGTGATACGCAGTATTCT. The chain couples TRBV9 to TRBJ2-3; D may be TRBD2 (6 bases). Per germline, CDR1 SGDLS and CDR2 YYNGEE. The CDR3 is 15 amino acids. V lost 3 bases, J lost 6 bases, and 17 bases lay in between.

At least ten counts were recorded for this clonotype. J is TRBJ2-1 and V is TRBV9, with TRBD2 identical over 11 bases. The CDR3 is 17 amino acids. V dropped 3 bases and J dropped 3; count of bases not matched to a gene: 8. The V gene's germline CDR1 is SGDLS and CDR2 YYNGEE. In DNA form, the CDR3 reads TGTGCCAGCAGCGCCATGTCAGGGACTAGCGGCTACAATGAGCAGTTCTTC. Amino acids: CASSAMSGTSGYNEQFF.

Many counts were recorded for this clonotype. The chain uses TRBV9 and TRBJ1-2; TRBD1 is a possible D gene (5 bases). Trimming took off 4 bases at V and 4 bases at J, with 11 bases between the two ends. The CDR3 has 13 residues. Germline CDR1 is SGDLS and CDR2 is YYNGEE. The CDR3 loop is CASSRSGGYGYTF. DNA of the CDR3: TGTGCCAGCAGCCGTAGTGGGGGCTATGGCTACACCTTC.

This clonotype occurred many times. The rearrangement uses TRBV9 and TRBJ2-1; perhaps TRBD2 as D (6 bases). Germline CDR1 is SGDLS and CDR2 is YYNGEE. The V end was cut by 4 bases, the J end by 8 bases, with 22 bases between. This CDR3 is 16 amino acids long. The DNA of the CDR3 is TGTGCCAGCAGCCTCCTGGAGGGTCTGGGGATCGATGAGCAGTTCTTC. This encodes CASSLLEGLGIDEQFF.

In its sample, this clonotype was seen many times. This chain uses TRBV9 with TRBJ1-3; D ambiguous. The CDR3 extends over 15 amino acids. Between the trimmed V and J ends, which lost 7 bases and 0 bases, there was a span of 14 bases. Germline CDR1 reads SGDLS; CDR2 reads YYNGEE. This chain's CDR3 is CASGRDATSGNTIYF. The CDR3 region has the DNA TGTGCCAGCGGACGGGATGCGACCTCTGGAAACACCATATATTTT.

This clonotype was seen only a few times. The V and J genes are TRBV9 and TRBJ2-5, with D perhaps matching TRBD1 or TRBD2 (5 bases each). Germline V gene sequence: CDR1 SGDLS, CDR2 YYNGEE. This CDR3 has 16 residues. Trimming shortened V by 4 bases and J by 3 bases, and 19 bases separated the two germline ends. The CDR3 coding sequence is TGTGCCAGCAGCTTCTCCGGGACGCCCGGGAAAGAGACCCAGTACTTC. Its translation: CASSFSGTPGKETQYF.

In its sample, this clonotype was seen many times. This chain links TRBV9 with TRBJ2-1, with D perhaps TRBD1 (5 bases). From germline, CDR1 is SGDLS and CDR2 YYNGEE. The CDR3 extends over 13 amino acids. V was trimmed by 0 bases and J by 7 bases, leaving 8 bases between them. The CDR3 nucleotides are TGTGCCAGCAGCGTAGCTCCAGGGAATGAGCAGTTCTTC. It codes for CASSVAPGNEQFF.

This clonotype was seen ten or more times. In DNA, the CDR3 is TGTGCCAGCAGCGTAGATGACGGCGTCTCCTACGAGCAGTACTTC. This encodes CASSVDDGVSYEQYF. V usage is TRBV9 and J usage is TRBJ2-7; D uncertain. V was clipped by 0 bases and J by 0 bases, with 10 bases between them. This CDR3 spans 15 amino acids. CDR1 is SGDLS, CDR2 YYNGEE, per germline.

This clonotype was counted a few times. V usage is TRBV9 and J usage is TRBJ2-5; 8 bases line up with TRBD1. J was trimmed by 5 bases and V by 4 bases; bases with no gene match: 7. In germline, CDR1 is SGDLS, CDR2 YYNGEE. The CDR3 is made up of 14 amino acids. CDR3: CASSLNRGSETQYF. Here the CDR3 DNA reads TGTGCCAGCAGCCTGAACAGGGGGAGTGAGACCCAGTACTTC.

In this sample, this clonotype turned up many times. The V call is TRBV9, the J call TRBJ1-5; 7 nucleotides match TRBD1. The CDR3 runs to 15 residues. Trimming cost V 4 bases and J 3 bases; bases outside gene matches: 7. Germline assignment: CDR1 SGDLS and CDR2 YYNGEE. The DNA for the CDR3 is TGTGCCAGCAGCCCACAGGGGTTCAACAATCAGCCCCAGCATTTT. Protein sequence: CASSPQGFNNQPQHF.

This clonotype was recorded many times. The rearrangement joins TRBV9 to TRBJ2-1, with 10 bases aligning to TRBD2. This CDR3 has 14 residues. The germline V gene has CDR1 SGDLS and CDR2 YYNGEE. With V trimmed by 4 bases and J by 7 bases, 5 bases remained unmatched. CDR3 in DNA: TGTGCCAGCAGCCTCAAGGGACTAGCGAATGAGCAGTTCTTC. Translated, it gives CASSLKGLANEQFF.

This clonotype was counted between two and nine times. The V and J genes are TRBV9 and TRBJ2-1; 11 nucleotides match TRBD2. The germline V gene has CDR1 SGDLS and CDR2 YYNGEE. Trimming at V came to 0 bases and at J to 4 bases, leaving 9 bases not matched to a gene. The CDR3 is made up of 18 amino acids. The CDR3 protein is CASSVVPGSGGVYNEQFF. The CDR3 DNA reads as TGTGCCAGCAGCGTAGTACCGGGTAGCGGGGGGGTATACAATGAGCAGTTCTTC.

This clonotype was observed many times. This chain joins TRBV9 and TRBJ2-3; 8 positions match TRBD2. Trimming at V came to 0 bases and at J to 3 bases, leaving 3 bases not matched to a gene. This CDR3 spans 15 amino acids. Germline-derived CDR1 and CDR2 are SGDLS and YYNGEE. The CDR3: CASSVDSGGTDTQYF. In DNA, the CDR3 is TGTGCCAGCAGCGTAGACTCGGGGGGGACAGATACGCAGTATTTT.

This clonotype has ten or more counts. The CDR3 DNA is TGTGCCAGCAGCGTGGGGGGACAGGGGACCTACGAGCAGTACTTC. Its translation is CASSVGGQGTYEQYF. This chain connects TRBV9 to TRBJ2-7; 10 nucleotides agree with TRBD1. Germline V CDR1 and CDR2: SGDLS, YYNGEE. The CDR3 is made up of 15 amino acids. V dropped 2 bases and J dropped 2; count of bases not matched to a gene: 4.

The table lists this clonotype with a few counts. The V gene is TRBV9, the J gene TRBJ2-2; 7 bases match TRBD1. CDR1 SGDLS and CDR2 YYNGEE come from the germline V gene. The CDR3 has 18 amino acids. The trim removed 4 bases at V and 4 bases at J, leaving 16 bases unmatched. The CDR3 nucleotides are TGTGCCAGCAGCCCAGGAGTGTGGGACAGTCTGGGCACCGGGGAGCTGTTTTTT. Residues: CASSPGVWDSLGTGELFF.

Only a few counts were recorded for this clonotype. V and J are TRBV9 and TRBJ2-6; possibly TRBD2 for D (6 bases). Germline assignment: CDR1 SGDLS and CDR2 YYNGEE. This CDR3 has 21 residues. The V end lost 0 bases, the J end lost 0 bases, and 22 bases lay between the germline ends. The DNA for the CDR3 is TGTGCCAGCAGCGTAGCTCTGGGTCCATCGGGGGTCGGCTCTGGGGCCAACGTCCTGACTTTC. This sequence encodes CASSVALGPSGVGSGANVLTF.

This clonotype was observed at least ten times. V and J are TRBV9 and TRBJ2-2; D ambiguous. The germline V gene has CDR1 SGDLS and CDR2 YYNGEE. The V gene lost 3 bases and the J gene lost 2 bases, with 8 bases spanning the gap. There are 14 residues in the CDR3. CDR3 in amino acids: CASSGLGNTGELFF. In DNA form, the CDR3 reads TGTGCCAGCAGCGGCCTCGGCAACACCGGGGAGCTGTTTTTT.

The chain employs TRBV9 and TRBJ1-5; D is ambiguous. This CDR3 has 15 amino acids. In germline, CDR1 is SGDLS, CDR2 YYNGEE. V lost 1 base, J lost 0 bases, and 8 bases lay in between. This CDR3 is CASSVSGVSNQPQHF. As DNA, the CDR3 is TGTGCCAGCAGCGTATCTGGGGTTAGCAATCAGCCCCAGCATTTT.

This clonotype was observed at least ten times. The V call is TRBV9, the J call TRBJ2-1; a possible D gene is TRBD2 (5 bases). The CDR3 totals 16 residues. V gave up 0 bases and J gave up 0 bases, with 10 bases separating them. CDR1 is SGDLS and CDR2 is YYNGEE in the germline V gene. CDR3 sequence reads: CASSVGSGASYNEQFF. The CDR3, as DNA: TGTGCCAGCAGCGTAGGGAGCGGAGCCTCCTACAATGAGCAGTTCTTC.

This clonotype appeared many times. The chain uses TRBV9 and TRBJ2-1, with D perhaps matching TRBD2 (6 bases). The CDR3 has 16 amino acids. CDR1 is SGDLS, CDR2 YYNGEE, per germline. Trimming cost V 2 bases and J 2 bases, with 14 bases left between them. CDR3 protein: CASSVASTRAYNEQFF. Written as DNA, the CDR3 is TGTGCCAGCAGCGTGGCCTCGACTAGAGCCTACAATGAGCAGTTCTTC.

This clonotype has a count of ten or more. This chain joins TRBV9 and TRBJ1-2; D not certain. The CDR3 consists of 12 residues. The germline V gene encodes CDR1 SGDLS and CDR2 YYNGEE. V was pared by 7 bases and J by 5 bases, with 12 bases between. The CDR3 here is CASAEDGYGYTF. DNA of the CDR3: TGTGCCAGCGCCGAGGACGGGTATGGCTACACCTTC.

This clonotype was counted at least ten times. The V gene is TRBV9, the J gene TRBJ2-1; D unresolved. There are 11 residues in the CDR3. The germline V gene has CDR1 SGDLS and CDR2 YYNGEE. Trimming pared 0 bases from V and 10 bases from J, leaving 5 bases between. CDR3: CASSVDEEQFF. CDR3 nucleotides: TGTGCCAGCAGCGTAGACGAAGAGCAGTTCTTC.